A selection of T cell receptor beta chains follows, all from one sample in a study of blood T cell repertoires in COVID-19. Assay used: immunoSEQ multiplex PCR; TCRdb lists only in-frame clones, some missing. Here the sample spans some 100,000 clones, around 89% being singletons. The sample consisted of peripheral blood. Receptors were obtained from a woman aged 80 or over with active COVID-19. Each CDR3 is given with its conserved first and last residue. D genes are given only for firm matches. Clone sizes are given selectively: once, few, many, or a class where the clone is expanded.

DNA: TGTGCCAGCAGCCTCTCCGGGACAGGGGCGGGCGGCTACACCTTC
CDR3: CASSLSGTGAGGYTF
size: -
D: TRBD1
J: TRBJ1-2
V: TRBV3-1/TRBV3-2

DNA: TGTGCCAGCAGCTTACGGGAGGGATACAATGAGCAGTTCTTC
CDR3: CASSLREGYNEQFF
size: once
D: TRBD2
J: TRBJ2-1
V: TRBV11-3

DNA: TGTGCCAGCTCACCAGGGGCGGGGACTGGCAATCAGCCCCAGCATTTT
CDR3: CASSPGAGTGNQPQHF
size: -
D: -
J: TRBJ1-5
V: TRBV18

DNA: TGTGCCAGCTCCCGGGGAGGGAGGGGGGATCAGCCCCAGCATTTT
CDR3: CASSRGGRGDQPQHF
size: once
D: -
J: TRBJ1-5
V: TRBV6-5

DNA: TGTGCCAGCAGTTTCCGCCCCGGGACTTCAGACTACACCGGGGAGCTGTTTTTT
CDR3: CASSFRPGTSDYTGELFF
size: -
D: -
J: TRBJ2-2
V: TRBV28

DNA: TGTGCCAGCAGCCGAGGGGGCGCAGGCACTGAAGCTTTCTTT
CDR3: CASSRGGAGTEAFF
size: -
D: TRBD1
J: TRBJ1-1
V: TRBV6-5

DNA: TGTGCCAGCAGCCCCTGGGCAGGGGGTGATTATGGCTACACCTTC
CDR3: CASSPWAGGDYGYTF
size: -
D: TRBD1
J: TRBJ1-2
V: TRBV9

DNA: TGTGCCAGCTCACCTACGCGGGGGGCCAACGTCCTGACTTTC
CDR3: CASSPTRGANVLTF
size: -
D: -
J: TRBJ2-6
V: TRBV18

DNA: TGTGCCAGCGTACCAGCGGGAGAGGGCCGGACCCAGTACTTC
CDR3: CASVPAGEGRTQYF
size: once
D: TRBD2
J: TRBJ2-5
V: TRBV6-6

DNA: TGTGCCAGCAGTCGACGAATCCCGGGGGAGGGGTACTATGGCTACACCTTC
CDR3: CASSRRIPGEGYYGYTF
size: few
D: -
J: TRBJ1-2
V: TRBV3-1/TRBV3-2

DNA: TGTGCCAGTAGTGGTGACTTGGGTAGGGAGCAGTTCTTC
CDR3: CASSGDLGREQFF
size: -
D: -
J: TRBJ2-1
V: TRBV19

DNA: TGTGCCAGCAGCTCCACCGACAGGTCCTACGAGCAGTACTTC
CDR3: CASSSTDRSYEQYF
size: -
D: -
J: TRBJ2-7
V: TRBV28

DNA: TGTGCCAGCTCACCGGGGCAAGGACAGGACTATGGCTACACCTTC
CDR3: CASSPGQGQDYGYTF
size: -
D: TRBD1
J: TRBJ1-2
V: TRBV18

DNA: TGTGCCAGCAGTTCCCGTTATGGCTACACCTTC
CDR3: CASSSRYGYTF
size: -
D: -
J: TRBJ1-2
V: TRBV12-3/TRBV12-4

DNA: TGTGCCAGCAGGCCTGGGAGGTCCGGGCAGTACTTC
CDR3: CASRPGRSGQYF
size: -
D: -
J: TRBJ2-7
V: TRBV28

DNA: TGTGCCAGCAGCCAAGCGAGCGGGAGGATGGAGACCCAGTACTTC
CDR3: CASSQASGRMETQYF
size: -
D: TRBD2
J: TRBJ2-5
V: TRBV14

DNA: TGTGCCAGTAGTATTGGGGAGATCATGAACACTGAAGCTTTCTTT
CDR3: CASSIGEIMNTEAFF
size: once
D: -
J: TRBJ1-1
V: TRBV19

DNA: TGTGCCAGCAGTTACTCCGGAGCTGCAGGGTCCGGGGAGCTGTTTTTT
CDR3: CASSYSGAAGSGELFF
size: -
D: -
J: TRBJ2-2
V: TRBV6-2/TRBV6-3

DNA: TGTGCCAGCGACCCCGGGACAGAGGAGAATATTCAGTACTTC
CDR3: CASDPGTEENIQYF
size: -
D: TRBD1
J: TRBJ2-4
V: TRBV6-4

DNA: TGTGCCAGCAATGACGACAGTACTTGGCAGCCCCAGCATTTT
CDR3: CASNDDSTWQPQHF
size: -
D: -
J: TRBJ1-5
V: TRBV2

DNA: TGTGCCAGCAGCCCCTCTTTGTCCAGATACGAGCAGTACTTC
CDR3: CASSPSLSRYEQYF
size: -
D: -
J: TRBJ2-7
V: TRBV5-5

DNA: TGTGCCAGCAGCTCGCCCACCGGGACAGGGTTCTACGAGCAGTACTTC
CDR3: CASSSPTGTGFYEQYF
size: -
D: TRBD1
J: TRBJ2-7
V: TRBV5-5

DNA: TGTGCCACCAGTGATTCAGCGGGTCAGCCCCAGCATTTT
CDR3: CATSDSAGQPQHF
size: -
D: -
J: TRBJ1-5
V: TRBV24-1

DNA: TGTGCCAGCAGCTTCGGGACAGGACATAATCAGCCCCAGCATTTT
CDR3: CASSFGTGHNQPQHF
size: -
D: TRBD1
J: TRBJ1-5
V: TRBV5-8

DNA: TGTGCCAGCAGTTCGAGGGGGTCCTACAATGAGCAGTTCTTC
CDR3: CASSSRGSYNEQFF
size: -
D: -
J: TRBJ2-1
V: TRBV6-2/TRBV6-3

DNA: TGTGCCAGCAGCCAAGAACCCGGACTAGCGGGAGGGCCAATTGGATCCTACGAGCAGTACTTC
CDR3: CASSQEPGLAGGPIGSYEQYF
size: many
D: TRBD2
J: TRBJ2-7
V: TRBV3-1/TRBV3-2

DNA: TGTGCCAGCAGCCGACTAGCGGGATACAATGAGCAGTTCTTC
CDR3: CASSRLAGYNEQFF
size: -
D: TRBD2
J: TRBJ2-1
V: TRBV6-2/TRBV6-3

DNA: TGTGCCAGCAGCCAAAGGACTAGCGGGATGTCCGGGGAGCTGTTTTTT
CDR3: CASSQRTSGMSGELFF
size: -
D: TRBD2
J: TRBJ2-2
V: TRBV4-2

DNA: TGTGCCACCAGTGATTTCCGGACAGGGCTGAGTGAGCAGTTCTTC
CDR3: CATSDFRTGLSEQFF
size: -
D: TRBD1
J: TRBJ2-1
V: TRBV24-1

DNA: TGTGCCAGTAGTACTCCAGGGGGACTAGTAGGTGAGCAGTTCTTC
CDR3: CASSTPGGLVGEQFF
size: once
D: -
J: TRBJ2-1
V: TRBV19

DNA: TGTGCCAGTAGTATCGGAGGGTTCCAGCCCCAGCATTTT
CDR3: CASSIGGFQPQHF
size: -
D: -
J: TRBJ1-5
V: TRBV19

DNA: TGTGCCAGCAGCCCGTCGGTTGGGAGCGGCTACACCTTC
CDR3: CASSPSVGSGYTF
size: -
D: -
J: TRBJ1-2
V: TRBV7-9

DNA: TGTGCCAGCAGCGTGCTAGCGGGAGCGAACACCGGGGAGCTGTTTTTT
CDR3: CASSVLAGANTGELFF
size: -
D: TRBD2
J: TRBJ2-2
V: TRBV7-9

DNA: TGTGCCAGCTCTTCAGGGGCGAACACTGAAGCTTTCTTT
CDR3: CASSSGANTEAFF
size: -
D: -
J: TRBJ1-1
V: TRBV18

DNA: TGTGCCAGCAGTTACCCCGGGACAGGGGCCTACGAGCAGTACTTC
CDR3: CASSYPGTGAYEQYF
size: -
D: TRBD1
J: TRBJ2-7
V: TRBV6-2/TRBV6-3

DNA: TGTGCCAGCAGCATCGACAGCGCTTATGGCTACACCTTC
CDR3: CASSIDSAYGYTF
size: -
D: -
J: TRBJ1-2
V: TRBV7-9